The next 10 T cell receptor beta chains were all read from a single sample in a study of spatial heterogeneity in lung cancer. The antigens for these receptors are not known. Time point specified: sample taken at primary tumor resection. A single record per CDR3 protein comes from TCRdb applying MiXCR to the 5' RACE reads. In the table there are some 2,700 distinct CDR3 sequences, 6.3% of which are singletons. Regarding the study as a whole: Tumoral mutation counts were tracked by counts of expanded intratumoral alpha and beta TCRs.

The sample in question was lung tumor tissue, obtained at surgery. These receptor sequences come from a male donor with early-stage non-small cell lung cancer.

This clonotype is medium-sized (0.01 to 0.1%) within its sample. The rearrangement joins TRBV29-1 to TRBJ1-2; possibly TRBD1 for D (5 bases). Germline V gene lookup returns CDR1 SQVTM and CDR2 ANQGSEA. The ends were cut back, 8 bases at V and 6 bases at J, with 19 bases in the middle. This CDR3 is built from 13 residues. For the CDR3, the DNA is TGCAGCACACCCGGCTGGGGCGCCCATGGCTACACCTTC. This sequence encodes CSTPGWGAHGYTF.

This clonotype is medium-sized (0.01 to 0.1%) in the sample. The chain combines TRBV27 with TRBJ2-3; D possibly corresponds to TRBD2 (5 bases). The ends were cut back, 5 bases at V and 1 base at J, with 10 bases in the middle. The CDR3 length is 14 residues. In germline, CDR1 is MNHEY, CDR2 SMNVEV (reference sequence). For the CDR3, the DNA is TGTGCCAGCAGTCCACGCGGGCGCACAGATACGCAGTATTTT. Residues: CASSPRGRTDTQYF.

This clonotype is labeled medium-sized (0.01 to 0.1%). The chain links TRBV6-6 to TRBJ2-7, with 10 positions matching TRBD2. The V and J ends lost 6 bases and 5 bases, in that order; junction bases with no gene match: 10. The CDR3 is 15 amino acids. Germline V CDR1 and CDR2: MNHNY, SVGAGI (reference sequence). CDR3 coding DNA: TGTGCCAGCAGCCTGAGCGGGGGGGGAATGAACGAGCAGTACTTC. Translated: CASSLSGGGMNEQYF.

The table lists this clonotype with many counts. The CDR3, as DNA: TGTGCCAGCAGCTTCAAGGGGGGACTAGCGGGAGGTAATGAGCAGTTCTTC. It is translated as CASSFKGGLAGGNEQFF. This chain connects TRBV11-2 to TRBJ2-1; the match to TRBD2 covers 15 bases. V lost 3 bases, J lost 7 bases, and 7 bases stayed unmatched. Germline-derived CDR1 and CDR2 are SGHAT and FQNNGV. The CDR3 consists of 17 residues.

Judged by abundance, this clonotype is medium-sized. The chain employs TRBV3-1 and TRBJ1-4, with D possibly being TRBD1 (5 bases). The CDR3 length is 17 residues. V was trimmed by 2 bases and J by 15 bases, leaving 28 bases between them. Germline V lookup: CDR1 LGHDT, CDR2 YNNKEL (reference sequence). The CDR3 is CASSQRHPGRTEDEVFF. CDR3 DNA sequence: TGTGCCAGCAGCCAACGTCACCCAGGGAGGACCGAGGATGAGGTGTTTTTT.

Many counts were recorded for this clonotype. The genes are TRBV5-1 and TRBJ2-3; 9 positions agree with TRBD2. The length of the CDR3 is 14 residues. Trimming took 0 bases from V and 10 from J; bases not matched to a gene: 6. Germline CDR1 and CDR2: SGHRS and YFSETQ. CDR3 in DNA: TGCGCCAGCAGCTTGGGACTAGCGGCTGGCGCGCAGTATTTT. Translation gives CASSLGLAAGAQYF.

This clonotype was detected ten times or more. The chain uses TRBV2 and TRBJ2-7; TRBD2 matches 11 bases. This CDR3 has 15 residues. Per germline, CDR1 SNHLY and CDR2 FYNNEI. V shed 10 bases and J 1 base; nucleotides not matched to a gene: 9. The CDR3 region is CAILTSGTASYEQYF. The CDR3 DNA is TGTGCCATCCTGACTAGCGGGACCGCTTCCTACGAGCAGTACTTC.

By sample fraction, this clonotype is medium-sized. The chain combines TRBV7-2 with TRBJ2-4, with 9 bases identical to TRBD1. Looked up from germline, CDR1 is SGHTA and CDR2 is FQGNSA. With 3 bases clipped from V and 1 base from J, the junction kept 13 bases outside the gene matches. The CDR3 covers 19 residues. The CDR3 DNA is TGTGCCAGCAGCTTGAAGGGACAGGGAAGGAGTAAGGCCAAAAACATTCAGTACTTC. It codes for CASSLKGQGRSKAKNIQYF.

This clonotype is judged medium-sized. The chain couples TRBV6-6 to TRBJ2-3; 9 bases are a match to TRBD2. CDR1 is MNHNY and CDR2 is SVGAGI in the germline V gene (reference sequence). The CDR3 totals 16 residues. Germline trimming cut 6 bases from V and 5 bases from J; bases unmatched to any gene: 12. As DNA, the CDR3 is TGTGCCAGCAGCCCCCCAGGCGGGAGGGCCAGAGATACGCAGTATTTT. It is translated as CASSPPGGRARDTQYF.

This clonotype is medium-sized. The CDR3 DNA sequence: TGTGCCAGCAGTTTTGTGTCTCCGAGCTCCTACGAGCAGTACTTC. It encodes CASSFVSPSSYEQYF. The chain joins TRBV28 to TRBJ2-7; no definite D call. The ends were cut back, 3 bases at V and 0 bases at J, with 12 bases in the middle. The CDR3 totals 15 residues. CDR1 MDHEN and CDR2 SYDVKM come from the germline V gene.